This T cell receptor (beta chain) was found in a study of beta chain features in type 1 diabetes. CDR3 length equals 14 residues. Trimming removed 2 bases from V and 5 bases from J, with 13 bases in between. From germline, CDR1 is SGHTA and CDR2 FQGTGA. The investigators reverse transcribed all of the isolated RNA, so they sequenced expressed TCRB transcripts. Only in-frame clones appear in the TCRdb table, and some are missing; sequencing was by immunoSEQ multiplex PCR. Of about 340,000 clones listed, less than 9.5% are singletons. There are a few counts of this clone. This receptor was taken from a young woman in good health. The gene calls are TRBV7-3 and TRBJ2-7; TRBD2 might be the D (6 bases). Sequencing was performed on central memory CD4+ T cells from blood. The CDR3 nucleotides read TGTGCCAGCAGCTTAGCGGGACCGGGCCACGAGCAGTACTTC. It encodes CASSLAGPGHEQYF. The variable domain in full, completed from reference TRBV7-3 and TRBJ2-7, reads GAGVSQTPSNKVTEKGKYVELRCDPISGHTALYWYRQSLGQGPEFLIYFQGTGAADDSGLPNDRFFAVRPEGSVSTLKIQRTERGDSAVYLCASSLAGPGHEQYFGPGTRLTVT.